A selection of T cell receptor beta chains follows, all from one sample in a study of cytomegalovirus exposure and HLA in healthy donors. This table comes from immunoSEQ multiplex PCR, and its TCRdb copy is limited to in-frame clones, with some not included. Altogether 140,000 to 150,000 clones are present, around 80% being singletons, with the ten largest covering around a tenth. Sequencing used PBMCs. The source of these receptors is a woman aged 60-75 years in good health and CMV-seropositive. CDR3s leave out the opening cysteine and the closing phenylalanine or tryptophan. The D gene is left open where the match is weak.

v_call	cdr3_length	j_call	d_call	cdr3_aa
TRBV5-4	13	TRBJ2-3	TRBD1	ASSFRTGGKDTQY
TRBV20-1	9	TRBJ2-1	-	SASKRDEQF
TRBV28	15	TRBJ2-3	TRBD2	ASSSGSAGVVTDTQY
TRBV28	11	TRBJ2-7	TRBD1	ASSYRGPYEQY
TRBV10-3	12	TRBJ2-7	TRBD1	AISESGQGASWH
TRBV10-3	12	TRBJ2-7	-	AISDSGDHYEQY
TRBV19	13	TRBJ2-3	TRBD1	ASRELGQITDTQY
TRBV19	12	TRBJ1-2	-	ASSISGNPHGYT
TRBV6-6	11	TRBJ2-1	-	ASSWVGNNEQF
TRBV5-4	11	TRBJ2-1	TRBD2	ASIGLAANEQF
TRBV18	13	TRBJ2-7	-	ASSQGTASRYEQY
TRBV4-1	12	TRBJ1-1	-	ASSQGSRATFAF
TRBV9	14	TRBJ2-3	-	ASSRRTPQGTDTQY
TRBV14	13	TRBJ1-4	TRBD1	ASSQDRGQSEKLF
TRBV7-3	11	TRBJ2-5	TRBD1	ASSSGTGETQY
TRBV14	15	TRBJ1-2	TRBD1	ASSPLSDRGVTYGYT
TRBV7-9	9	TRBJ2-1	-	ASSFSGEQF
TRBV30	11	TRBJ2-5	-	AWRTAVQETQY
TRBV27	13	TRBJ2-7	TRBD2	ASRGPAGGPYEQY
TRBV28	12	TRBJ1-2	TRBD1	ASSSGTGIYGYT
TRBV5-1	12	TRBJ2-7	TRBD1	ASSLRTGSYEQY
TRBV10-3	13	TRBJ2-5	-	AISESSWEGGQQY
TRBV5-1	12	TRBJ1-1	-	ASSFGNMNTEAF
TRBV5-1	16	TRBJ2-2	TRBD2	ASSLSPRTSGSAGELF
TRBV6-6	12	TRBJ2-7	-	ASSSSTGAYEQY
TRBV7-2	13	TRBJ2-2	TRBD1	ASSLTGVRTGELF
TRBV7-9	12	TRBJ2-7	TRBD1	ATAQTGKAYEQY
TRBV6-6	13	TRBJ2-1	TRBD2	ASSSSRAGLAEEF
TRBV19	10	TRBJ2-7	-	ASSAGGHEQY
TRBV28	14	TRBJ2-1	TRBD2	ASSLLSGRGGNEQF
TRBV6-6	12	TRBJ2-1	TRBD1	ASRDPRGPNEQF
TRBV6-8	8	TRBJ2-7	-	ATQGNEQY
TRBV7-6	11	TRBJ2-7	TRBD1	ASTRDRGGEQY
TRBV4-3	15	TRBJ2-5	-	ASSQGSQGAGGKTQY
TRBV28	16	TRBJ2-7	-	ASSPPTPLARTVYEQY
TRBV11-1	14	TRBJ1-2	-	ASTNGTPQGRRRYT
TRBV27	13	TRBJ2-7	TRBD2	ASSITSGRVYEQY
TRBV19	12	TRBJ1-1	-	ASSIDLQGAEAF
TRBV18	14	TRBJ2-7	TRBD2	ASSPPLADYRYEQY
TRBV9	14	TRBJ2-1	TRBD2	ASSGGLAGLYNEQF
TRBV19	13	TRBJ1-1	-	ASSKQGAQNTEAF
TRBV27	17	TRBJ2-5	TRBD2	ASSPTGTSGRATQETQY
TRBV7-8	13	TRBJ2-7	TRBD1	ASSSRQGAAYEQY
TRBV21-1	15	TRBJ1-4	-	ASIGSYKITTNEKLF
TRBV6-5	13	TRBJ2-3	TRBD1	ASRDGTAATDTQY
TRBV9	13	TRBJ2-5	TRBD2	ASSVGLGGLETQY
TRBV28	15	TRBJ1-5	TRBD1	ASWTGGIGGHNQPQH
TRBV27	11	TRBJ1-5	TRBD1	ASPRGRGQPQH
TRBV5-4	12	TRBJ1-4	TRBD1	ASSLDRAGGKLF
TRBV11-3	11	TRBJ2-1	-	ASSLGPGNEQF
TRBV29-1	11	TRBJ1-1	-	SVGGQLNTEAF
TRBV5-6	15	TRBJ2-5	-	ASSLGGGPMYQETQY
TRBV7-2	15	TRBJ2-5	-	ASSLASPRVVTETQY
TRBV27	11	TRBJ2-3	TRBD1	ASAGQGPDTQY
TRBV27	9	TRBJ2-3	-	ASSYGGLRY
TRBV6-1	15	TRBJ2-3	TRBD2	ASSEWTGGSSTDTQY
TRBV6-5	12	TRBJ2-7	-	ASSSQIAPYEQY